The 31 T cell receptor beta chains below come from one sample, sequenced in a study of blood T cells in healthy people across ages. A second PCR of roughly 7 to 11 cycles used a sample-barcoded 5' primer and a J-beta primer mix. One entry per CDR3 protein results from TCRdb running MiXCR on the 5' RACE reads. Of under 2 million distinct CDR3 sequences in the sample, about 35% are singletons; the top ten hold 11%. Sequencing input: blood. These receptors were taken from a woman under 40 in good health.

This chain joins TRBV20-1 and TRBJ1-4; the D gene is possibly TRBD1 (6 bases). Germline CDR1 is DFQATT and CDR2 is SNEGSKA (reference sequence). Trimming removed 2 bases from V and 8 bases from J, with 9 bases in between. The CDR3 spans 12 residues. The CDR3 sequence is CSARQGREKLFF. The CDR3, as DNA: TGCAGTGCTAGACAGGGGAGGGAAAAACTGTTTTTT.

The V call is TRBV29-1, the J call TRBJ1-3; D is possibly TRBD1 (5 bases). The CDR3 is 12 residues long. V lost 6 bases and J 5 bases, leaving 11 bases between the germline ends. Germline V gene sequence: CDR1 SQVTM, CDR2 ANQGSEA. CDR3 sequence: CSVRDRRNTIYF. In nucleotides, the CDR3 is TGCAGCGTCCGGGACCGCAGAAACACCATATATTTT.

This chain uses TRBV27 with TRBJ2-4, with D possibly being TRBD1 (5 bases). Trimming left V 4 bases short and J 13 bases short, with 17 bases between. The CDR3 consists of 13 residues. Germline CDR1 is MNHEY and CDR2 is SMNVEV (reference sequence). The CDR3 nucleotides are TGTGCCAGCAGTTCTGGACAAGCCTACGGGCAGTACTTC. Encoded protein: CASSSGQAYGQYF.

This clonotype came up many times. The chain is built from TRBV12-3 or TRBV12-4 and TRBJ2-1, with D perhaps being TRBD1 or TRBD2 (5 bases each). V was trimmed by 7 bases and J by 9 bases, leaving 13 bases between them. This CDR3 comprises 12 residues. The CDR3 loop reads CASNLGGGEQFF. The CDR3 DNA reads TGTGCCAGCAACCTTGGTGGGGGTGAGCAGTTCTTC.

The sample holds a few counts of this clonotype. The chain carries TRBV4-1 and TRBJ1-6; TRBD1 matches 7 bases. This CDR3 has 15 amino acids. Germline CDR1 reads MGHRA; CDR2 reads YSYEKL. The J segment lost 7 bases and the V segment lost 0 bases, leaving 3 bases of the junction unmatched. In DNA, the CDR3 is TGCGCCAGCAGCCAAGATGCCAGGGGGAATTCACCCCTCCACTTT. Its protein product is CASSQDARGNSPLHF.

The chain recombines TRBV5-1 with TRBJ2-6, with D maybe TRBD2 (5 bases). This CDR3 has 15 amino acids. In germline, CDR1 is SGHRS, CDR2 YFSETQ. Trimming stripped 4 bases from V and 0 bases from J, with 8 bases between. The CDR3 reads CASSRRPSGANVLTF. CDR3 nucleotide sequence: TGCGCCAGCAGCAGGAGGCCCTCTGGGGCCAACGTCCTGACTTTC.

A few counts support this clonotype. Since the CDR3 does not end with the conserved phenylalanine or tryptophan, this likely comes from a read error. It is unclear where the CDR3 begins or ends on the DNA, so no DNA is shown, and the CDR3 is as TCRdb lists it. V usage is TRBV10-3 and J usage is TRBJ2-3. The CDR3 is 10 amino acids in total, end residues counted. CDR1 is ENHRY, CDR2 SYGVKD, per germline. The CDR3 sequence is CAIRDGEWTV.

This sequence joins TRBV5-1 and TRBJ2-1; TRBD1 might be the D (5 bases). The CDR3 length is 16 residues. CDR1 is SGHRS, CDR2 YFSETQ, per germline. Trimming removed 3 bases from V and 4 bases from J, with 17 bases in between. The CDR3 here is CASSSTRESPYNEQFF. CDR3 nucleotide sequence: TGCGCCAGCAGCTCCACCAGGGAATCCCCTTACAATGAGCAGTTCTTC.

Only a few counts were recorded for this clonotype. The chain is built from TRBV24-1 and TRBJ1-2; maybe TRBD1 (5 bases). The CDR3 is 16 amino acids. V was clipped by 3 bases and J by 7 bases, with 20 bases between them. The germline gives CDR1 KGHDR, CDR2 SFDVKD. This chain's CDR3 is CATSDAWAGTKAGYTF. CDR3 bases: TGTGCCACCAGTGATGCTTGGGCGGGGACTAAGGCTGGCTACACCTTC.

This clonotype occurred a few times. The J gene is TRBJ2-7, the V gene TRBV7-9; TRBD2 agrees at 12 bases. CDR1 and CDR2 from the germline V gene are SEHNR and FQNEAQ (reference sequence). This CDR3 spans 16 amino acids. J lost 3 bases, V lost 1 base, and 4 bases had no gene match. CDR3 sequence (DNA): TGTGCCAGCAGCTTAGGACTAGCGGGGGAATACTACGAGCAGTACTTC. Translated: CASSLGLAGEYYEQYF.

The rearrangement links TRBV28 to TRBJ2-5, with D uncertain. This CDR3 region has 12 residues. V lost 6 bases and J lost 6, with 11 bases in between. Looked up from germline, CDR1 is MDHEN and CDR2 is SYDVKM. CDR3 loop: CASSQVRKTQYF. CDR3 sequence (DNA): TGTGCCAGCAGCCAGGTTAGGAAGACCCAGTACTTC.

The gene calls are TRBV12-3 or TRBV12-4 and TRBJ2-3; either TRBD1 or TRBD2 may fit D (5 bases each). Trimming took off 3 bases at V and 4 bases at J, with 11 bases between the two ends. The CDR3 loop spans 14 amino acids. Here the CDR3 DNA reads TGTGCCAGCAGTTTGGGGGAGAGTGCAGATACGCAGTATTTT. Amino acid sequence: CASSLGESADTQYF.

The chain couples TRBV20-1 to TRBJ1-4; no definite D call. The CDR3 is 11 amino acids. Germline-derived CDR1 and CDR2 are DFQATT and SNEGSKA (reference sequence). V gave up 5 bases and J gave up 7 bases, with 8 bases separating them. The CDR3 sequence is CSAGSGEKLFF. CDR3 DNA: TGCAGTGCTGGATCCGGTGAAAAACTGTTTTTT.

The chain employs TRBV6-1 and TRBJ1-1; D is ambiguous. The ends were cut back, 11 bases at V and 2 bases at J, with 12 bases in the middle. CDR3 length: 12 amino acids. Germline values: CDR1 MNHNS, CDR2 SASEGT. DNA for the CDR3: TGTGCCTCTCGTCAGACTAACACTGAAGCTTTCTTT. Residues: CASRQTNTEAFF.

The chain joins TRBV27 to TRBJ1-2; TRBD1 is a possible D gene (5 bases). The CDR3 length is 13 residues. The V end lost 8 bases, the J end lost 4 bases, and 14 bases lay between the germline ends. Germline assignment: CDR1 MNHEY and CDR2 SMNVEV (reference sequence). The CDR3 spells CASAPGTAYGYTF. The CDR3 nucleotides read TGTGCCAGCGCTCCCGGGACTGCCTATGGCTACACCTTC.

The sample holds a few counts of this clonotype. This sequence joins TRBV12-3 or TRBV12-4 and TRBJ2-1; 14 bases are a match to TRBD2. V dropped 5 bases and J dropped 6; count of bases not matched to a gene: 9. The CDR3 contains 17 residues. The CDR3 reads CASSPGTSGSVVNEQFF. CDR3 bases: TGTGCCAGCAGTCCGGGGACTAGCGGGAGTGTGGTCAATGAGCAGTTCTTC.

Only a few counts were recorded for this clonotype. The chain has TRBV7-9 and TRBJ2-3; D not resolved. From germline, CDR1 is SEHNR and CDR2 FQNEAQ (reference sequence). This CDR3 comprises 12 residues. The V and J ends lost 5 bases and 7 bases respectively, with 10 bases between them. CDR3 sequence (DNA): TGTGCCAGCAGCCCCACTGCGTATACGCAGTATTTT. The encoded protein is CASSPTAYTQYF.

The chain couples TRBV25-1 to TRBJ1-2; D not resolved. V gave up 0 bases and J gave up 6 bases, with 8 bases separating them. Per the germline V gene, CDR1 is MGHDK and CDR2 is SYGVNS. The CDR3 is 13 residues long. In DNA, the CDR3 is TGTGCCAGCAGTGAATATAGGGCGAATGGCTACACCTTC. Protein sequence: CASSEYRANGYTF.

V is TRBV27 and J is TRBJ2-3; TRBD2 matches at 7 bases. Germline V gives CDR1 MNHEY, CDR2 SMNVEV (reference sequence). V gave up 7 bases and J gave up 3 bases; unmatched junction bases: 13. CDR3 length: 16 residues. The CDR3 DNA is TGTGCCAGCACCCTTAGGGTTAGCGGGCCAACAGATACGCAGTATTTT. Translated: CASTLRVSGPTDTQYF.

This chain connects TRBV29-1 to TRBJ1-1; D gene ambiguous. The CDR3 has 10 residues. Germline V gene data show CDR1 as SQVTM and CDR2 as ANQGSEA. Trimming shortened V by 7 bases and J by 9 bases, and 12 bases separated the two germline ends. The chain's CDR3 is CSASWAKAFF. CDR3 bases: TGCAGCGCCTCTTGGGCTAAAGCTTTCTTT.

Turning to this clonotype: A read error may explain this, as a much larger clone is one base away. The chain links TRBV29-1 to TRBJ2-5; either TRBD1 or TRBD2 may supply D (5 bases each). CDR1 SQVTM and CDR2 ANQGSEA come from the germline V gene. This CDR3 is 12 amino acids long. With 7 bases removed from V and 11 bases from J, the gap between germline ends came to 20 bases. The CDR3 nucleotides are TGCAGCGCCGGGACCAACTACAATGAGCAGTACTTC. It is translated as CSAGTNYNEQYF.

Notes on this clonotype: With a much larger clone just one base away, this may be a read error. The rearrangement joins TRBV12-3 or TRBV12-4 to TRBJ1-2, with 9 nucleotides matching TRBD1. This CDR3 contains 13 residues. V dropped 6 bases and J dropped 7; count of bases not matched to a gene: 6. Here the CDR3 DNA reads TGTGCCAGCAGGAGCTGGGACAGGGCTGGCTACACCTTC. Its translation is CASRSWDRAGYTF.

This chain uses TRBV28 with TRBJ2-1; 9 bases fit TRBD1. Germline V gene data show CDR1 as MDHEN and CDR2 as SYDVKM. V gave up 6 bases and J gave up 10 bases; unmatched junction bases: 4. The CDR3 spans 12 residues. The CDR3 DNA is TGTGCCAGCAGGGGTGGGACAGGGGAGCAGTTCTTC. It specifies CASRGGTGEQFF.

V gene TRBV28 combines with J gene TRBJ2-3; possibly TRBD2 for D (6 bases). The germline V gene has CDR1 MDHEN and CDR2 SYDVKM. Deletions cut 11 bases from V and 1 base from J, with 13 bases between. This CDR3 is 13 amino acids long. The CDR3 reads CAGGTTRTDTQYF. In nucleotides, the CDR3 is TGTGCCGGGGGGACCACACGCACAGATACGCAGTATTTT.

Here the CDR3 reads CATGLAGELFF. The DNA for the CDR3 is TGTGCCACCGGTTTGGCCGGGGAGCTGTTTTTT. The chain uses TRBV12-3 or TRBV12-4 and TRBJ2-2; D gene unclear. Between the trimmed V and J ends, which lost 10 bases and 6 bases, there was a span of 9 bases. The CDR3 loop spans 11 amino acids.

The chain links TRBV27 to TRBJ1-2, with 7 bases fitting TRBD1. This CDR3 comprises 14 residues. Germline values: CDR1 MNHEY, CDR2 SMNVEV (reference sequence). V lost 3 bases, J lost 4 bases, and 5 bases stayed unmatched. The CDR3 protein is CASSFPGQSYGYTF. CDR3 DNA sequence: TGTGCCAGCAGTTTTCCGGGACAGAGCTATGGCTACACCTTC.

The rearrangement uses TRBV12-3 or TRBV12-4 and TRBJ1-1; D may be TRBD1 (5 bases). Trimming pared 7 bases from V and 1 base from J, leaving 13 bases between. This CDR3 has 14 amino acids. CDR3 residues: CASTSGLENTEAFF. The CDR3 nucleotides read TGTGCCAGCACCTCAGGGCTTGAGAACACTGAAGCTTTCTTT.

The chain has TRBV20-1 and TRBJ2-6, with D hard to call. The CDR3 spans 12 residues. Trimming took 5 bases from V and 6 from J, leaving 8 bases between them. The germline CDR1 and CDR2 sequences are DFQATT and SNEGSKA (reference sequence). Written as DNA, the CDR3 is TGCAGTGCTGCAGGTGTGGCCAACGTCCTGACTTTC. Translated, it gives CSAAGVANVLTF.

V gene TRBV4-2 combines with J gene TRBJ1-2; TRBD1 aligns across 8 bases. This CDR3 is built from 16 residues. CDR1 and CDR2 from the germline V gene are LGHNA and YNFKEQ. The V gene end was trimmed by 0 bases and the J gene end by 8 bases; junction bases not matched to a gene: 11. The CDR3 DNA reads TGTGCCAGCAGCCAAGATCGGGGCAGGGGGCCGGGCGGCTACACCTTC. Protein product: CASSQDRGRGPGGYTF.

The chain joins TRBV27 to TRBJ2-7, with a weak D call TRBD2 (6 bases). The CDR3 loop spans 15 amino acids. Trimming removed 0 bases from V and 2 bases from J, with 11 bases in between. Germline V gene sequence: CDR1 MNHEY, CDR2 SMNVEV (reference sequence). CDR3 nucleotide sequence: TGTGCCAGCAGTTTATCGAGTACGGGGGCCTACGAGCAGTACTTC. It translates to CASSLSSTGAYEQYF.

With regard to this clonotype: Relative to the germline gene, one junction end is altered; a read error may explain this. The chain couples TRBV4-1 to TRBJ1-5; the D is unclear. This CDR3 contains 13 residues. Germline V lookup: CDR1 MGHRA, CDR2 YSYEKL. Written as DNA, the CDR3 is TGCGTCAGCAGCCAAGATCGTGGTCAGCCCCAGCATTTT. Translation gives CVSSQDRGQPQHF.